One and the same sample provided the 32 T cell receptor beta chains below, sequenced in a study of OX40 agonist ivuxolimab in advanced cancers. Assay: immunoSEQ multiplex PCR; the TCRdb copy retains only in-frame clones and omits some. The sample contains about 53,000 clones, approximately 84% of which appear only once. Source: CD4+ or CD8+ T cells sorted from blood, taken in a trial of the OX40 agonist ivuxolimab. The receptor set was obtained from an adult with an advanced solid tumor such as melanoma, head and neck, liver or kidney cancer.

The chain joins TRBV6-6 to TRBJ2-5, with 7 bases lining up with TRBD2. The CDR3 has 13 amino acids. V lost 7 bases and J lost 2; bases outside the gene matches: 4. Per the germline V gene, CDR1 is MNHNY and CDR2 is SVGAGI (reference sequence). CDR3 amino acids: CASTWGGQETQYF. In nucleotides, the CDR3 is TGTGCCAGCACCTGGGGAGGGCAAGAGACCCAGTACTTC.

The V gene is TRBV7-6, the J gene TRBJ1-1, with no clear D. The CDR3 is made up of 14 amino acids. Trimming left V 2 bases short and J 1 base short, with 8 bases between. Germline CDR1 is SGHVS and CDR2 is FNYEAQ. CDR3 region: CASSLSGGNTEAFF. CDR3 nucleotides: TGTGCCAGCAGCTTATCAGGAGGGAACACTGAAGCTTTCTTT.

This clone has only one observation. The chain uses TRBV2 and TRBJ2-6; D is undetermined. V lost 4 bases to trimming and J lost 2 bases, with 6 bases between them. The CDR3 spans 14 residues. Germline V gene lookup returns CDR1 SNHLY and CDR2 FYNNEI. The CDR3 DNA sequence: TGTGCCAGCAGTGGGCAGACTGGGGCCAACGTCCTGACTTTC. This encodes CASSGQTGANVLTF.

This chain joins TRBV9 and TRBJ2-3; D is unresolved. The germline CDR1 and CDR2 sequences are SGDLS and YYNGEE. The CDR3 sequence is 12 residues long. V was cut by 4 bases and J by 2 bases, with 5 bases left in between. CDR3 protein: CASSRDTDTQYF. The CDR3 DNA follows: TGTGCCAGCAGCAGGGACACAGATACGCAGTATTTT.

V usage is TRBV29-1 and J usage is TRBJ2-2, with D perhaps TRBD2 (6 bases). V dropped 1 base and J dropped 5 bases, with 11 bases sitting between them. This CDR3 is 14 amino acids long. CDR1 and CDR2 (germline): SQVTM, ANQGSEA. CDR3 sequence (DNA): TGCAGCGTTGAAGGCGGGGTGAGGACCGGGGAGCTGTTTTTT. Translation: CSVEGGVRTGELFF.

The chain has TRBV18 and TRBJ1-1, with a weak D call TRBD1 (5 bases). The ends were cut back, 2 bases at V and 4 bases at J, with 17 bases in the middle. CDR3 length: 16 residues. Germline V gene lookup returns CDR1 KGHSH and CDR2 LQKENI. CDR3 region: CASSPSTGAGGTEAFF. Written as DNA, the CDR3 is TGTGCCAGCTCACCATCCACTGGGGCTGGGGGCACTGAAGCTTTCTTT. The full variable domain, rest sourced from reference TRBV18 and TRBJ1-1, is NAGVMQNPRHLVRRRGQEARLRCSPMKGHSHVYWYRQLPEEGLKFMVYLQKENIIDESGMPKERFSAEFPKEGPSILRIQQVVRGDSAAYFCASSPSTGAGGTEAFFGQGTRLTVV.

V is TRBV19 and J is TRBJ1-2; D unresolved. V lost 8 bases and J lost 2, with 12 bases in between. Germline assignment: CDR1 LNHDA and CDR2 SQIVND (reference sequence). The length of the CDR3 is 13 residues. The CDR3 nucleotides read TGTGCCAGTTCCCCGGGAAACAACTATGGCTACACCTTC. Its translation is CASSPGNNYGYTF.

The CDR3 DNA follows: TGCAGCGTTGGAAGGGGGATTGAAGCTTTCTTT. Translated: CSVGRGIEAFF. This chain uses TRBV29-1 with TRBJ1-1; a possible D gene is TRBD1 (6 bases). Trimming cost V 4 bases and J 7 bases, with 10 bases left between them. CDR1 and CDR2 (germline): SQVTM, ANQGSEA. The CDR3 has 11 amino acids.

V gene TRBV28 combines with J gene TRBJ2-5; 15 bases are a match to TRBD2. Germline V lookup: CDR1 MDHEN, CDR2 SYDVKM. The CDR3 consists of 18 residues. The ends lost 4 bases at V and 3 bases at J; junction bases unmatched: 9. The CDR3, as DNA: TGTGCCAGCAGTTCCTGGACTAGCGGGAGGGCCGGGGAAGAGACCCAGTACTTC. Translating it yields CASSSWTSGRAGEETQYF.

The rearrangement joins TRBV5-1 to TRBJ1-2; a possible D gene is TRBD1 (6 bases). Germline V gene data show CDR1 as SGHRS and CDR2 as YFSETQ. V was shortened by 0 bases and J by 8 bases, with 11 bases between the two germline ends. The CDR3 extends over 13 amino acids. CDR3 in DNA: TGCGCCAGCAGCTTGGACAGGGCTCGAGGCTACACCTTC. This translates into CASSLDRARGYTF.

The V call is TRBV5-4, the J call TRBJ2-5; D perhaps matches TRBD2 (6 bases). The V gene's germline CDR1 is SGHNT and CDR2 YYREEE (reference sequence). The CDR3 sequence is 14 residues long. Trimming removed 4 bases from V and 1 base from J, with 11 bases in between. This chain's CDR3 is CASSPGTPQETQYF. The DNA for the CDR3 is TGTGCCAGCAGCCCTGGGACTCCCCAAGAGACCCAGTACTTC.

This chain connects TRBV19 to TRBJ2-1; D assignment may be TRBD1 or TRBD2 (5 bases each). CDR1 is LNHDA and CDR2 is SQIVND in the germline V gene (reference sequence). V shed 7 bases and J shed 5 bases, with 15 bases lying between them. This CDR3 contains 14 residues. The chain's CDR3 is CASTPGTFNNEQFF. Written as DNA, the CDR3 is TGTGCCAGTACTCCCGGGACCTTTAACAATGAGCAGTTCTTC.

The chain combines TRBV14 with TRBJ2-3, with 13 bases identical to TRBD2. The CDR3 is 15 amino acids. In germline, CDR1 is SGHDN, CDR2 FVKESK. V shed 4 bases, J shed 6 bases, and the junction held 4 bases outside the gene matches. CDR3 nucleotide sequence: TGTGCCAGCAGCCGACTAGCGGGAGGTTCGGATACGCAGTATTTT. Residues: CASSRLAGGSDTQYF.

J is TRBJ1-1 and V is TRBV6-5; 8 nucleotides align to TRBD1. This CDR3 has 13 residues. The V gene end was trimmed by 6 bases and the J gene end by 4 bases; junction bases not matched to a gene: 4. From germline, CDR1 is MNHEY and CDR2 SVGAGI. CDR3 coding DNA: TGTGCCAGCAGGGAAACAGGGGGCACTGAAGCTTTCTTT. Protein sequence: CASRETGGTEAFF.

V is TRBV27 and J is TRBJ2-5, with 8 nucleotides matching TRBD1. The CDR3 totals 13 residues. From germline, CDR1 is MNHEY and CDR2 SMNVEV (reference sequence). V lost 5 bases, J lost 5 bases, and 4 bases stayed unmatched. In DNA, the CDR3 is TGTGCCAGCAGTCGGACAGGGAGGGAGACCCAGTACTTC. Translating gives CASSRTGRETQYF.

The rearrangement uses TRBV19 and TRBJ2-3, with 7 bases aligning to TRBD2. The CDR3 extends over 14 amino acids. V shed 5 bases, J shed 4 bases, and the junction held 6 bases outside the gene matches. Germline-derived CDR1 and CDR2 are LNHDA and SQIVND (reference sequence). Here the CDR3 DNA reads TGTGCCAGTAGTGTGGTAGGGAGGGCAGATACGCAGTATTTT. It translates to CASSVVGRADTQYF.

V usage is TRBV27 and J usage is TRBJ2-1, with D uncertain. Trimming shortened V by 4 bases and J by 9 bases, and 13 bases separated the two germline ends. This CDR3 spans 13 amino acids. Germline CDR1 and CDR2: MNHEY and SMNVEV (reference sequence). The CDR3 DNA is TGTGCCAGCAGTTCGATCCCGCCTCGTGAGCAGTTCTTC. Protein: CASSSIPPREQFF.

This clone was picked up a small number of times. The chain links TRBV6-4 to TRBJ2-3; 10 nucleotides align to TRBD2. The V gene's germline CDR1 is MRHNA and CDR2 SNTAGT. The CDR3 loop spans 15 amino acids. J gave up 2 bases and V 2 bases, and 1 base lay outside the gene matches. Here the CDR3 DNA reads TGTGCCAGCAGTGACCTAGCGGGAGCCACAGATACGCAGTATTTT. Its translation is CASSDLAGATDTQYF.

V and J are TRBV6-6 and TRBJ1-1; 7 bases match TRBD1. CDR1 and CDR2 from the germline V gene are MNHNY and SVGAGI (reference sequence). The length of the CDR3 is 15 residues. With 5 bases clipped from V and 0 bases from J, the junction kept 6 bases outside the gene matches. The CDR3 sequence: CASSPGDRMNTEAFF. The CDR3 nucleotides read TGTGCCAGCAGTCCGGGGGACAGAATGAACACTGAAGCTTTCTTT.

The chain combines TRBV5-1 with TRBJ2-3, with 9 bases that match TRBD2. J gave up 4 bases and V 4 bases, and 4 bases lay outside the gene matches. This CDR3 spans 14 amino acids. CDR1 is SGHRS and CDR2 is YFSETQ in the germline V gene. The CDR3 loop reads CASSVREGSDTQYF. The CDR3 DNA follows: TGCGCCAGCAGCGTGCGGGAGGGCTCAGATACGCAGTATTTT. The variable domain in full, with the rest retrieved from reference TRBV5-1 and TRBJ2-3, is KAGVTQTPRYLIKTRGQQVTLSCSPISGHRSVSWYQQTPGQGLQFLFEYFSETQRNKGNFPGRFSGRQFSNSRSEMNVSTLELGDSALYLCASSVREGSDTQYFGPGTRLTVL.

This chain links TRBV6-6 with TRBJ2-1; 11 bases match TRBD2. V lost 8 bases to trimming and J lost 9 bases; unmatched junction nucleotides: 12. Germline V gives CDR1 MNHNY, CDR2 SVGAGI (reference sequence). CDR3 length: 15 residues. The CDR3 is CASATPTSGGLEQFF. The CDR3 coding sequence is TGTGCCAGCGCCACCCCCACTAGCGGGGGACTTGAGCAGTTCTTC.

This clone has just one count. The rearrangement links TRBV19 to TRBJ2-7; 8 bases line up with TRBD2. The ends lost 4 bases at V and 2 bases at J; junction bases unmatched: 7. The CDR3 spans 15 residues. Germline CDR1 reads LNHDA; CDR2 reads SQIVND (reference sequence). This chain's CDR3 is CASSTGGGTAYEQYF. CDR3 DNA sequence: TGTGCCAGTAGTACCGGGGGGGGCACGGCCTACGAGCAGTACTTC.

This chain joins TRBV6-1 and TRBJ1-3; D is ambiguous. V shed 1 base and J shed 4 bases, with 2 bases lying between them. Per germline, CDR1 MNHNS and CDR2 SASEGT. This CDR3 region has 12 residues. CDR3: CASSEVGNTIYF. In DNA, the CDR3 is TGTGCCAGCAGTGAAGTCGGAAACACCATATATTTT.

V and J are TRBV29-1 and TRBJ2-1, with D unresolved. V was clipped by 6 bases and J by 8 bases, with 11 bases between them. CDR1 SQVTM and CDR2 ANQGSEA come from the germline V gene. The CDR3 loop spans 11 amino acids. Here the CDR3 reads CSVALRDEQFF. DNA for the CDR3: TGCAGCGTCGCCCTACGCGATGAGCAGTTCTTC.

The chain recombines TRBV9 with TRBJ2-1, with D perhaps TRBD2 (6 bases). The CDR3 is 15 residues long. The V end lost 2 bases, the J end lost 0 bases, and 9 bases lay between the germline ends. In germline, CDR1 is SGDLS, CDR2 YYNGEE. This chain's CDR3 is CASSVNSGSYNEQFF. As DNA, the CDR3 is TGTGCCAGCAGCGTCAATAGCGGCTCCTACAATGAGCAGTTCTTC.

The V and J genes are TRBV28 and TRBJ1-2; D is unclear. CDR3 size: 13 residues. Deletions cut 6 bases from V and 4 bases from J, with 12 bases between. From germline, CDR1 is MDHEN and CDR2 SYDVKM. The CDR3 DNA sequence: TGTGCCAGCAGGTGGCCCGAGAGCTATGGCTACACCTTC. Encoded protein: CASRWPESYGYTF.

V is TRBV6-1 and J is TRBJ2-7; a possible D gene is TRBD1 (6 bases). The CDR3 runs 14 residues. CDR1 and CDR2 from the germline V gene are MNHNS and SASEGT. Trimming removed 4 bases from V and 1 base from J, with 11 bases in between. The CDR3 coding sequence is TGTGCCAGCAGTGTACTCAGGGGTTCCTACGAGCAGTACTTC. Protein sequence: CASSVLRGSYEQYF.

The gene calls are TRBV21-1 and TRBJ2-1; the table names TRBD1, a call not compared with the DNA. TRBV21-1 is described as a pseudogene. The CDR3 runs to 18 residues. The CDR3 DNA is TGTGCCAGCAGCAAAGTCGTCACCGGGACAGGGACATACAATGAGCAGTTCTTC. Its protein product is CASSKVVTGTGTYNEQFF.

The chain joins TRBV10-2 to TRBJ2-3, with D unresolved. The germline V gene has CDR1 WSHSY and CDR2 SAAADI. Trimming stripped 3 bases from V and 3 bases from J, with 10 bases between. This CDR3 has 14 residues. CDR3 region: CASSDGGATDTQYF. In DNA, the CDR3 is TGCGCCAGCAGTGACGGCGGAGCGACAGATACGCAGTATTTT.

This sequence joins TRBV6-6 and TRBJ2-7; no reliable D call. Trimming removed 8 bases from V and 0 bases from J, with 11 bases in between. The CDR3 sequence is 13 residues long. The germline CDR1 and CDR2 sequences are MNHNY and SVGAGI (reference sequence). CDR3 coding DNA: TGTGCCAGCCTTGCGAGGTACTCCTACGAGCAGTACTTC. Protein: CASLARYSYEQYF.

The rearrangement uses TRBV5-3 and TRBJ2-7, with TRBD2 identical over 11 bases. TRBV5-3 is sorted into the ORF group, with uncertain function. The CDR3 has 17 residues. With 3 bases clipped from V and 5 bases from J, the junction kept 13 bases outside the gene matches. CDR3 in DNA: TGTGCCAGAAGCTGGGGGGGACTAGCGGACTCGAGCCACGAGCAGTACTTC. It translates to CARSWGGLADSSHEQYF.

This chain links TRBV7-9 with TRBJ1-1; unclear D gene. Deletions cut 4 bases from V and 5 bases from J, with 14 bases between. This CDR3 is 14 amino acids long. Germline V gene data show CDR1 as SEHNR and CDR2 as FQNEAQ (reference sequence). The DNA of the CDR3 is TGTGCCAGCAGCTCCCATCGGGTCGTGACTGAAGCTTTCTTT. Translated: CASSSHRVVTEAFF.